This record looks at one T cell receptor (beta chain) sequence and its context. The data derive from a study of blood T cell repertoires in COVID-19. About the study: The United States, Italy and Spain provided the acute and convalescent COVID-19 samples. In each case, the material was cDNA or gDNA derived from T cells, B-cell-depleted T cells, or PBMCs.

Under the authors' procedure: Reference gene primer amplification yielded estimated nucleated cell counts. The table came from immunoSEQ multiplex PCR; TCRdb's copy has only in-frame clones and leaves some out. V, J and clone size are taken as reported in that table, and D and trimming were inferred from the DNA itself. The table includes about 160,000 clones, roughly 80% detected once. The sample comprised peripheral blood. This TCR was sampled from an elderly woman with acute or convalescent COVID-19.

The CDR3 sequence is CASSLVARSTDTQYF. The CDR3 DNA reads TGCGCCAGCAGCTTGGTTGCCAGGAGCACAGATACGCAGTATTTT. The rearrangement links TRBV5-1 to TRBJ2-3, with D unclear. CDR3 length: 15 residues. With 0 bases removed from V and 0 bases from J, the gap between germline ends came to 8 bases. Germline V gene sequence: CDR1 SGHRS, CDR2 YFSETQ.